This TCR beta chain was sequenced for a study of graft-versus-host responses after intestinal transplantation. Findings and caveats of the study: Recipient bone marrow held GvH clones, some seen earlier in ileum or blood. Clonal ratios of graft-versus-host to host-versus-graft in allografts were high for patients exhibiting graft-donor T cell macrochimerism. Early after transplant, HvG declines were associated with peak levels of circulating GvH clones.

Plating combined about 200,000 CFSE-labeled responder cells with about 200,000 irradiated, violet-dye-labeled stimulator cells. Libraries were prepared by immunoSEQ multiplex PCR; TCRdb keeps only in-frame clonotypes and omits some of them. The profile shows 8,500 to 11,000 clones, roughly 38% of them singletons. There are a few counts of this clone. Germline V gene lookup returns CDR1 WNHNN and CDR2 SYGVQD (reference sequence). The J segment lost 8 bases and the V segment lost 5 bases, leaving 12 bases of the junction unmatched. The CDR3 totals 16 residues. The chain joins TRBV10-1 to TRBJ2-1, with 10 bases lining up with TRBD1. The sample here was alloreactive CD8+ T cells from a mixed lymphocyte reaction culture, taken before intestinal transplant. As to subset: CFSE-low proliferating T cells sorted from approximately six-day pre-transplant mixed lymphocyte reaction (GvH or HvG direction). The TCR was taken from a human patient who received an intestinal transplant. The chain's CDR3 is CASSRGTGASIDEQFF. In DNA, the CDR3 is TGCGCCAGCAGTAGGGGGACAGGGGCTAGTATCGATGAGCAGTTCTTC.